This T cell receptor beta chain was documented in a study of T cells after yellow fever vaccination. This clonotype was seen a handful of times. V was trimmed by 5 bases and J by 7 bases, leaving 12 bases between them. The CDR3 has 12 residues. Germline V gene sequence: CDR1 SGHTA, CDR2 FQGNSA. Each CDR3 protein is one row after TCRdb ran MiXCR on the 5' RACE reads. The sample gives 350,000 to 450,000 distinct CDR3 sequences, roughly a sixth of which show up once; roughly a sixth is in the top ten. The TCR comes from a man younger than 30 who received the YFV17D yellow fever vaccine. This specimen consisted of PBMCs, obtained before the yellow fever booster vaccination. The V call is TRBV7-2, the J call TRBJ2-7; D is possibly TRBD1 or TRBD2 (5 bases each). For the CDR3, the DNA is TGTGCCAGCAGCCCGCTCTGGGGGGAGCAGTACTTC. Translating it yields CASSPLWGEQYF.